These 9 T cell receptor beta chains came from one sample sequenced in a study of identical twins. TCRdb re-analysed the 5' RACE reads in MiXCR, keeping a single row per CDR3 protein. The sample records hundreds of thousands of distinct CDR3 sequences, 7.5% being singletons. This sample also belongs to another study, concerning yellow fever vaccine responses in identical twins.

Sequencing was performed on memory (CD45RO+) T cells sorted from blood. The receptors shown here come from a woman under 30 in good health.

This clonotype was observed at least ten times. This chain joins TRBV5-6 and TRBJ2-5; TRBD2 matches at 10 bases. The CDR3 consists of 15 residues. The trim removed 2 bases at V and 4 bases at J, leaving 5 bases unmatched. Germline CDR1 is SGHDT and CDR2 is YYEEEE. The chain's CDR3 is CASSFPSGSGETQYF. The CDR3, as DNA: TGTGCCAGCAGCTTCCCTAGCGGGAGTGGAGAGACCCAGTACTTC.

This clonotype was detected only a few times. The chain couples TRBV11-2 to TRBJ2-6; weak D call: TRBD1 (7 bases). V dropped 3 bases and J dropped 1 base, with 10 bases sitting between them. The CDR3 spans 16 residues. Germline V lookup: CDR1 SGHAT, CDR2 FQNNGV. The CDR3 bases are TGTGCCAGCAGCTTCGCAGGGGGGTCTGGGGCCAACGTCCTGACTTTC. Translated, it gives CASSFAGGSGANVLTF.

This clonotype has at least ten counts. The rearrangement links TRBV7-2 to TRBJ1-1, with D perhaps TRBD1 (6 bases). Germline CDR1 is SGHTA and CDR2 is FQGNSA. The CDR3 is 12 amino acids. With 2 bases removed from V and 6 bases from J, the gap between germline ends came to 7 bases. CDR3 coding DNA: TGTGCCAGCAGCTTAAGGACAGCTGAAGCTTTCTTT. Its translation: CASSLRTAEAFF.

This clonotype was observed at least ten times. The V and J genes are TRBV5-6 and TRBJ2-1; a weak D match, TRBD1 (6 bases). The CDR3 covers 12 residues. With 4 bases removed from V and 10 bases from J, the gap between germline ends came to 12 bases. Germline assignment: CDR1 SGHDT and CDR2 YYEEEE. The CDR3 coding sequence is TGTGCCAGCAGCCGAACAGGGCGCGAGCAGTTCTTC. Encoded protein: CASSRTGREQFF.

This clonotype showed up just a few times. The chain combines TRBV5-6 with TRBJ2-3; D may be TRBD1 (5 bases). This CDR3 has 14 residues. Trimming removed 1 base from V and 4 bases from J, with 10 bases in between. The germline V gene has CDR1 SGHDT and CDR2 YYEEEE. The CDR3 region is CASSLRGFADTQYF. The CDR3 DNA follows: TGTGCCAGCAGCTTGAGGGGTTTCGCAGATACGCAGTATTTT.

This chain uses TRBV5-5 with TRBJ2-3; no firm D call. CDR1 is SGHKS, CDR2 YYEKEE, per germline (reference sequence). V lost 7 bases, J lost 4 bases, and 19 bases lay in between. The CDR3 extends over 15 amino acids. The DNA for the CDR3 is TGTGCCAGCTACCAGGCGGTTCCCTGGGCAGATACGCAGTATTTT. Protein sequence: CASYQAVPWADTQYF.

This clonotype was counted between two and nine times. The chain couples TRBV6-2 or TRBV6-3 to TRBJ2-1, with 14 bases fitting TRBD2. CDR1 is MNHEY and CDR2 is SVGEGT in the germline V gene. The V segment lost 4 bases and the J segment 5 bases; nucleotides outside the gene matches: 1. The CDR3 has 15 residues. CDR3 loop: CASSSTSGRDNEQFF. The CDR3 DNA reads TGTGCCAGCAGTTCGACTAGCGGGAGGGACAATGAGCAGTTCTTC.

This clonotype has a count of ten or more. This chain joins TRBV12-3 or TRBV12-4 and TRBJ2-7; a weak D match, TRBD1 (6 bases). Trimming stripped 6 bases from V and 4 bases from J, with 10 bases between. This CDR3 contains 12 residues. The CDR3 DNA reads TGTGCCAGCAGCCCGACAGGTTACGAGCAGTACTTC. This codes for CASSPTGYEQYF.

This clonotype was found many times. V is TRBV5-6 and J is TRBJ2-3; no firm D call. Germline lookup yields CDR1 SGHDT and CDR2 YYEEEE. The V end lost 4 bases, the J end lost 0 bases, and 12 bases lay between the germline ends. CDR3 length: 15 amino acids. The CDR3 here is CASSPDRISTDTQYF. DNA of the CDR3: TGTGCCAGCAGCCCGGACCGCATCAGCACAGATACGCAGTATTTT. Looking up the rest from reference TRBV5-6 and TRBJ2-3 gives the full variable domain: DAGVTQSPTHLIKTRGQQVTLRCSPKSGHDTVSWYQQALGQGPQFIFQYYEEEERQRGNFPDRFSGHQFPNYSSELNVNALLLGDSALYLCASSPDRISTDTQYFGPGTRLTVL.